The T cell receptor (beta chain) described here comes from a study of cytomegalovirus exposure and HLA in healthy donors. Study-wide results and limits: High specificity and sensitivity for cytomegalovirus status were reported for the classifier. According to an earlier analysis, most TCR beta V segments yielded productive rearrangements about 87% or about 30% of the time. Per a later analysis, roughly 17,000 TCR beta sequences showed association with HLA alleles at 0.05 false discovery rate.

Researchers ran the PCR with 60 Vbeta and 13 Jbeta primers. Sequencing used immunoSEQ multiplex PCR; TCRdb keeps in-frame clones, though not all of them. This sample yields roughly 130,000 clones, of which approximately 8.8% are seen a single time; around 5.5% belongs to the top ten. Healthy bone marrow donors made up the donor group. The CDR3 spans 16 residues. Germline CDR1 reads SSHAT; CDR2 reads FNYEAQ (reference sequence). The V end was cut by 2 bases, the J end by 7 bases, with 20 bases between. This clone turned up a few times. Its antigen remains unidentified. Source material: PBMCs. The TCR was taken from a man between 35 and 55 years old in good health and CMV-seronegative. The rearrangement links TRBV7-7 to TRBJ2-5, with D perhaps TRBD2 (5 bases). CDR3 in DNA: TGTGCCAGCAGCTTAACACCTAGCAGGACCTCAGGGACCCAGTACTTC. Its protein is CASSLTPSRTSGTQYF.